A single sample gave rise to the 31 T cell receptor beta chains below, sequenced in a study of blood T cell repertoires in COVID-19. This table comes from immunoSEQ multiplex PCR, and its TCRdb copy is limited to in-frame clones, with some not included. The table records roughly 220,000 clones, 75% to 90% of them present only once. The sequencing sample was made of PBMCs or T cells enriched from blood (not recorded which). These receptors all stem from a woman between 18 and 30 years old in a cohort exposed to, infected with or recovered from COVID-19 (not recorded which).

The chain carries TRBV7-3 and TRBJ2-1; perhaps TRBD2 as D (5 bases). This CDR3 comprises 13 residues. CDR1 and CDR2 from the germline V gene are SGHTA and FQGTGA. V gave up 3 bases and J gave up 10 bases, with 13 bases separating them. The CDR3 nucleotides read TGTGCCAGCAGCTTTGGGGAGCAAGGCGAGCAGTTCTTC. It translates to CASSFGEQGEQFF.

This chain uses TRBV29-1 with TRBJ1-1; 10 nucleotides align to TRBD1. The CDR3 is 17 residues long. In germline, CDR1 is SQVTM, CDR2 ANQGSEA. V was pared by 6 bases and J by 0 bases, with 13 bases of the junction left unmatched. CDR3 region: CSVAPGQGYPMNTEAFF. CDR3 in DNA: TGCAGCGTCGCGCCGGGACAGGGGTACCCAATGAACACTGAAGCTTTCTTT.

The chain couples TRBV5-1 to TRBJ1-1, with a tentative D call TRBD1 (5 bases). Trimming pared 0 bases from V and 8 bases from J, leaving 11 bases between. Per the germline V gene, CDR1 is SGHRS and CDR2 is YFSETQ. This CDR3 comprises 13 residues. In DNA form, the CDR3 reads TGCGCCAGCAGCTTGGCTGGGACTGTGGAAGCTTTCTTT. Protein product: CASSLAGTVEAFF.

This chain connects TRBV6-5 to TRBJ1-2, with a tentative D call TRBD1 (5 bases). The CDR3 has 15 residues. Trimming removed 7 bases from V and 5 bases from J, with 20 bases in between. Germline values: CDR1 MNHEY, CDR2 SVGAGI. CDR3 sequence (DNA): TGTGCCAGCAAGGCCGACAGACCCTTATGGTATGGCTACACCTTC. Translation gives CASKADRPLWYGYTF.

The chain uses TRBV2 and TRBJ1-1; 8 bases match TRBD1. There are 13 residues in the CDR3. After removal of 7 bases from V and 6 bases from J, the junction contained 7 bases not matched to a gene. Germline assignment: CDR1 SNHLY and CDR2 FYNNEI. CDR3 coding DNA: TGTGCCAGCACCGGGGACAGGCAGCCTGAAGCTTTCTTT. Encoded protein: CASTGDRQPEAFF.

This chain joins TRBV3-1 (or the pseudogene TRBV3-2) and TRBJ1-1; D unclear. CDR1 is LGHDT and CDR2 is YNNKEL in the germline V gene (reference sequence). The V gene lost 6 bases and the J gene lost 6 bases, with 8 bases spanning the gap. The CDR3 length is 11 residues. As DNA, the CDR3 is TGTGCCAGCAGAGGCGCGGCTGAAGCTTTCTTT. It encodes CASRGAAEAFF.

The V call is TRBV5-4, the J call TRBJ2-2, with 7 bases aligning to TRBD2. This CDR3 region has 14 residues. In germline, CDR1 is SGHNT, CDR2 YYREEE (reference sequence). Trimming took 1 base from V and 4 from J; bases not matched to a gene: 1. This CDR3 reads CASSLREGTGELFF. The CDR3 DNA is TGTGCCAGCAGCTTGAGGGAGGGCACCGGGGAGCTGTTTTTT.

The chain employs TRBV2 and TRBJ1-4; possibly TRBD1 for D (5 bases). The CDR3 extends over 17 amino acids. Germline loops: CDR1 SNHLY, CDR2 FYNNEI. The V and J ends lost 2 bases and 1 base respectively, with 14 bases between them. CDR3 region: CASSEPREERTNEKLFF. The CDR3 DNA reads TGTGCCAGCAGTGAACCCAGGGAGGAACGAACTAATGAAAAACTGTTTTTT.

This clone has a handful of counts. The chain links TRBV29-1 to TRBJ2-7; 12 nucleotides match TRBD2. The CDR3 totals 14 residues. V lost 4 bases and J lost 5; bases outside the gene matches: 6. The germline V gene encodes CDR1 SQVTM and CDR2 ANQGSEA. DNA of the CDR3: TGCAGCGTTGTAACTAGCGGGGGGTCCGACGAGCAGTACTTC. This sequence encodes CSVVTSGGSDEQYF.

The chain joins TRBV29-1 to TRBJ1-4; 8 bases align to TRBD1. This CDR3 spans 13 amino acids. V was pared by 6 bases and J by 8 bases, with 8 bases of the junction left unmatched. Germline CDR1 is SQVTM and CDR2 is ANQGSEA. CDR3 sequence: CSVGTGGREKLFF. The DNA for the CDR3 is TGCAGCGTGGGAACAGGGGGAAGAGAAAAACTGTTTTTT.

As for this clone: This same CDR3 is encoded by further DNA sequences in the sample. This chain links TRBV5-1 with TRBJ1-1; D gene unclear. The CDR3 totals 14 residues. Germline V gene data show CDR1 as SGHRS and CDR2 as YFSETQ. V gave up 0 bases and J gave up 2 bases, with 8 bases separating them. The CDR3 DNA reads TGCGCCAGCAGCTTGGCCACGGGAAACACTGAAGCTTTCTTT. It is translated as CASSLATGNTEAFF.

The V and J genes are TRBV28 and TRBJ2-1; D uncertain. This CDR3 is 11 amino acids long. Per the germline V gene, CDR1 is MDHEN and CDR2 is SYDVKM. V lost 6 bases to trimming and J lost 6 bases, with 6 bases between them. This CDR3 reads CASSYSNEQFF. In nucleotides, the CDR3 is TGTGCCAGCAGCTATAGCAATGAGCAGTTCTTC.

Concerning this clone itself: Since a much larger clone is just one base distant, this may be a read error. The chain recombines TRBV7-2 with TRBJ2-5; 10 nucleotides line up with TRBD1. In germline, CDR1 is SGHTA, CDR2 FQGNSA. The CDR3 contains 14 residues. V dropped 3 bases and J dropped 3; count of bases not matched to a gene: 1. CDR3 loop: CASSLGTGEETQYF. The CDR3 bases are TGTGCCAGCAGCTTGGGGACAGGGGAAGAGACCCAGTACTTC.

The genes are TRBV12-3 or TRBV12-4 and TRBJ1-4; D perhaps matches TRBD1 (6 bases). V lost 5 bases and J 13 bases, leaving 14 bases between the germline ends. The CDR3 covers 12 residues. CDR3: CASSITGLRLFF. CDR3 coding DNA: TGTGCCAGCAGTATCACAGGGTTGAGACTGTTTTTT.

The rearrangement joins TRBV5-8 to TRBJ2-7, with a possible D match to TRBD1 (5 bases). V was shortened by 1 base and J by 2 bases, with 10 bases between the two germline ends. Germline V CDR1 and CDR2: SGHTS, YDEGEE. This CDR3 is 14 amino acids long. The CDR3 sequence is CASSLPQATYEQYF. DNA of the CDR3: TGTGCCAGCAGCTTGCCACAGGCTACCTACGAGCAGTACTTC.

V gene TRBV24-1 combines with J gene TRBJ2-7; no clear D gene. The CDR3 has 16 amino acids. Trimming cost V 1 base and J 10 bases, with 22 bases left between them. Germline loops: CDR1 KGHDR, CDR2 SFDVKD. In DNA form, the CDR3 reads TGTGCCACCAGTGATTTTACGTACTTACTCTTTCCCCTTCAGTACTTC. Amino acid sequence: CATSDFTYLLFPLQYF.

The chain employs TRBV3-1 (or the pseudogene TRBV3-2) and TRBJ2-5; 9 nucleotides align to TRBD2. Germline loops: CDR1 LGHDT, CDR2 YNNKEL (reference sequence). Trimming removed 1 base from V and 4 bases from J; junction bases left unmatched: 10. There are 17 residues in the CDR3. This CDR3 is CASSQVFAGGDGETQYF. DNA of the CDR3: TGTGCCAGCAGCCAAGTTTTTGCGGGGGGGGATGGAGAGACCCAGTACTTC.

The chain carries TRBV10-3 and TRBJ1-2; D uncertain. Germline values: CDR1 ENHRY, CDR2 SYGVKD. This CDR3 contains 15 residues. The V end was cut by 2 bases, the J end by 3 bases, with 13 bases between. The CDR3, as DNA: TGTGCCATCAGTGAGACACTCTCGGGAGACTATGGCTACACCTTC. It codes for CAISETLSGDYGYTF.

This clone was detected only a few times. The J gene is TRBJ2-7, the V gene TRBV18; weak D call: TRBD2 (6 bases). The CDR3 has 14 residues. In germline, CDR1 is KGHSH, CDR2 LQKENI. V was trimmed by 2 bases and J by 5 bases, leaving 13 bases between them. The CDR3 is CASSPTAGRNEQYF. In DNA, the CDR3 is TGTGCCAGCTCACCAACCGCAGGGAGGAACGAGCAGTACTTC.

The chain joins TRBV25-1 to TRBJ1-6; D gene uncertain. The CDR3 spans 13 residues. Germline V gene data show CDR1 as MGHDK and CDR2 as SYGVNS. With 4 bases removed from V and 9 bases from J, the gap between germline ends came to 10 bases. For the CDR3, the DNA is TGTGCCAGCAGTGCCGCACGGGGTTCACCCCTCCACTTT. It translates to CASSAARGSPLHF. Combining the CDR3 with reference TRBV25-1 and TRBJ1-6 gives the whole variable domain EADIYQTPRYLVIGTGKKITLECSQTMGHDKMYWYQQDPGMELHLIHYSYGVNSTEKGDLSSESTVSRIRTEHFPLTLESARPSHTSQYLCASSAARGSPLHFGNGTRLTVT.

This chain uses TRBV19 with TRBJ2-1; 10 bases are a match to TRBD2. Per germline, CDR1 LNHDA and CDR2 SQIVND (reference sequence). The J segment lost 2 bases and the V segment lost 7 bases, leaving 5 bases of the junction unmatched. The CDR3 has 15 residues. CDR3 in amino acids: CASTQTSGTYNEQFF. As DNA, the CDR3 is TGTGCCAGTACTCAAACTAGCGGGACCTACAATGAGCAGTTCTTC. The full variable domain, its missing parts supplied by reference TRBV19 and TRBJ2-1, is DGGITQSPKYLFRKEGQNVTLSCEQNLNHDAMYWYRQDPGQGLRLIYYSQIVNDFQKGDIAEGYSVSREKKESFPLTVTSAQKNPTAFYLCASTQTSGTYNEQFFGPGTRLTVL.

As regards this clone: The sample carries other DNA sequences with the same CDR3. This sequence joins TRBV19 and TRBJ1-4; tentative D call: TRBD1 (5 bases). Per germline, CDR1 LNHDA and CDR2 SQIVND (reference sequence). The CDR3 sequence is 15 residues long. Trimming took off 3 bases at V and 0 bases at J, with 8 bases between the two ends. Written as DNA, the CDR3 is TGTGCCAGTAGTATCCAGGGCGCAACTAATGAAAAACTGTTTTTT. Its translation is CASSIQGATNEKLFF.

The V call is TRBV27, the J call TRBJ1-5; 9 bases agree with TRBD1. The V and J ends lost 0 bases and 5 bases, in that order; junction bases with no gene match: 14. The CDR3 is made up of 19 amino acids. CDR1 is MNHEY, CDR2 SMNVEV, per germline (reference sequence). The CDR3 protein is CASSLSFPSRQGGDQPQHF. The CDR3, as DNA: TGTGCCAGCAGTTTATCCTTCCCTTCCAGACAGGGGGGTGATCAGCCCCAGCATTTT.

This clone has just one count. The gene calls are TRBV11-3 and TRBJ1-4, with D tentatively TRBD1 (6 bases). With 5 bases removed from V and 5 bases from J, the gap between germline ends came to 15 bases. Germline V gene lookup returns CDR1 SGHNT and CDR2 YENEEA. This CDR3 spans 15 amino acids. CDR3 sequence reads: CASSPQTGRNEKLFF. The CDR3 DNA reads TGTGCCAGCAGCCCGCAGACAGGTCGGAATGAAAAACTGTTTTTT. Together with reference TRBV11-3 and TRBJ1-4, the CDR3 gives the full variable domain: EAGVVQSPRYKIIEKKQPVAFWCNPISGHNTLYWYLQNLGQGPELLIRYENEEAVDDSQLPKDRFSAERLKGVDSTLKIQPAELGDSAVYLCASSPQTGRNEKLFFGSGTQLSVL.

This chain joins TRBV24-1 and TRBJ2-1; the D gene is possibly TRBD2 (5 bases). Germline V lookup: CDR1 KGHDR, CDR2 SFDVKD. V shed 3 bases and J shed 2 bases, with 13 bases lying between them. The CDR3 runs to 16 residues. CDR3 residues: CATSDTLERPYNEQFF. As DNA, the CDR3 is TGTGCCACCAGTGATACACTAGAGAGGCCCTACAATGAGCAGTTCTTC.

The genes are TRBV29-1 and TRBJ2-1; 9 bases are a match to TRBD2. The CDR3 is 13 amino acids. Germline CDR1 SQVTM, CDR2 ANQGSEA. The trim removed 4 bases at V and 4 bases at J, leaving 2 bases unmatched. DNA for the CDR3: TGCAGCGTTGTCAGCGGGGGGTACAATGAGCAGTTCTTC. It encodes CSVVSGGYNEQFF.

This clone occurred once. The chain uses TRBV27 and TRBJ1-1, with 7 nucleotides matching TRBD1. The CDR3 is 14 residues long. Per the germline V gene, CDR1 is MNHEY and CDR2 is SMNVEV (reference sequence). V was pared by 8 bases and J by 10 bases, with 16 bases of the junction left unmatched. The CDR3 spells CASHETRQGSGAFF. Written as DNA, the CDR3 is TGTGCCAGCCACGAAACCCGACAGGGATCCGGAGCTTTCTTT.

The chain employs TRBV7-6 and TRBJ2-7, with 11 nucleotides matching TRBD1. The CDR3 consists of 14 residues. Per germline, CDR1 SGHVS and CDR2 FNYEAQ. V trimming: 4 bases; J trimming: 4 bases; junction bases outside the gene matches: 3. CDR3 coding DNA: TGTGCCAGCAGCTCCGGGACAGGGGGTTACGAGCAGTACTTC. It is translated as CASSSGTGGYEQYF.

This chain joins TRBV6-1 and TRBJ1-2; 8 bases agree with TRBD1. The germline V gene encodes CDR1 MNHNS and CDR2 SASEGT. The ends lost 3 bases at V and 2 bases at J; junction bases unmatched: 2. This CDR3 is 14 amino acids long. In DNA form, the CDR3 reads TGTGCCAGCAGTGATGCAGGGGGCAACTATGGCTACACCTTC. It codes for CASSDAGGNYGYTF.

CDR3 in DNA: TGTGCCTACCGGACAGGGGTGAACACTGAAGCTTTCTTT. Protein: CAYRTGVNTEAFF. V usage is TRBV10-3 and J usage is TRBJ1-1, with 9 bases matching TRBD1. This CDR3 spans 13 amino acids. The J segment lost 0 bases and the V segment lost 11 bases, leaving 4 bases of the junction unmatched. Germline CDR1 ENHRY, CDR2 SYGVKD.

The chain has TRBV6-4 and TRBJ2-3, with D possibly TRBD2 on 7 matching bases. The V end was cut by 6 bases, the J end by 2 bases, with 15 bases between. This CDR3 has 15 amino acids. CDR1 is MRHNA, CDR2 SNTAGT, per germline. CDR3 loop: CASSTAGAATDTQYF. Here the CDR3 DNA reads TGTGCCAGCAGCACTGCGGGGGCCGCCACAGATACGCAGTATTTT.